This TCR beta chain is drawn from a study of blood T cell repertoires in COVID-19. Study context: PBMCs, B-cell-depleted T cells, or T cells were the source of the cDNA or gDNA that made up the material.

Germline V gene lookup returns CDR1 LNHDA and CDR2 SQIVND (reference sequence). This CDR3 is built from 13 residues. With 10 bases removed from V and 2 bases from J, the gap between germline ends came to 12 bases. Repertoires were generated with immunoSEQ multiplex PCR, while TCRdb's copy carries only in-frame clones and drops some. The table records some 250,000 clones, over 75% of them present only once. This rearrangement joins TRBV19 to TRBJ1-3, with TRBD1 as a possible D gene (6 bases). Sequenced input: peripheral blood. This clonotype was obtained from an elderly woman with acute or convalescent COVID-19. The CDR3: CATITGPGNTIYF. The CDR3 DNA is TGTGCCACCATTACAGGGCCTGGAAACACCATATATTTT.